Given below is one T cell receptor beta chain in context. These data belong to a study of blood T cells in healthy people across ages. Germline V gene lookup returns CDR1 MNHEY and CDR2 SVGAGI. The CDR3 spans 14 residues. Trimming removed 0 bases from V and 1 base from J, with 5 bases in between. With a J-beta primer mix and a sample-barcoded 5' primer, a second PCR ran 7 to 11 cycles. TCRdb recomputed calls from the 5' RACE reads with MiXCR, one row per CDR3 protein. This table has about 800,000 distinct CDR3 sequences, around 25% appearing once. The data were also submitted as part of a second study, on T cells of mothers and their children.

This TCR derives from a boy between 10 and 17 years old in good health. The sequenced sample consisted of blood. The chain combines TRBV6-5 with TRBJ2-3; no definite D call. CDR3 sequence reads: CASSYSTGTDTQYF. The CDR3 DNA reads TGTGCCAGCAGTTACTCGACCGGCACAGATACGCAGTATTTT.